This TCR beta chain was captured in a study of T cells in Graves' hyperthyroidism and ophthalmopathy. Whole-study context: Peripheral blood was collected at initial diagnosis, before any treatment. Study-wide findings and caveats: The blood repertoire included most of the expanded thyroid clonotypes above 0.001.

Any patient presenting with uncontrolled infection, other autoimmune disease, pregnancy or lactation was left out. Amplified TCR beta CDR3 regions came from RNA transcripts. HTBI primers were employed in a first-round RT-PCR of the TCR CDR3. TCRdb itself ran the multiplex PCR reads through MiXCR, one entry per CDR3 protein. The table records hundreds of thousands of distinct CDR3 sequences, under 20% of them present only once. As regards this clonotype: Antigen: not known.

The CDR3 loop spans 12 amino acids. Trimming cost V 5 bases and J 5 bases, with 9 bases left between them. The germline V gene has CDR1 DFQATT and CDR2 SNEGSKA (reference sequence). The rearrangement joins TRBV20-1 to TRBJ1-4; the D gene is possibly TRBD1 (6 bases). The material sequenced was blood. This sequence was found in a woman in her 50s with Graves' hyperthyroidism that later progressed to Graves' ophthalmopathy. The CDR3 bases are TGCAGTGCTGGACAGCACAATGAAAAACTGTTTTTT. It is translated as CSAGQHNEKLFF.